This paragraph reports one TCR beta chain. The use of a sample-barcoded 5' primer and a J-beta primer mix characterized a second PCR of about 7 to 12 cycles. Each CDR3 protein gets one entry after TCRdb re-called the 5' RACE reads with MiXCR. The sample lists 1.4 million to 1.5 million distinct CDR3 sequences; roughly 40% were seen once. This CDR3 is 16 amino acids long. Looked up from germline, CDR1 is SGDLS and CDR2 is YYNGEE. The V and J ends lost 3 bases and 0 bases respectively, with 13 bases between them. Every donor gave roughly 9.6 milliliters of peripheral blood. This sample is part of a study of blood T cells in healthy people across ages.

The sequence was collected from a woman between 18 and 29 years old in good health. The V gene is TRBV9, the J gene TRBJ2-1, with TRBD1 as a possible D gene (6 bases). Sequenced material: blood. CDR3 bases: TGTGCCAGCAGCGGGAGACAGGCAAGCTCCTACAATGAGCAGTTCTTC. It yields the protein CASSGRQASSYNEQFF. Based on the CDR3 plus reference TRBV9 and TRBJ2-1, the full variable domain is DSGVTQTPKHLITATGQRVTLRCSPRSGDLSVYWYQQSLDQGLQFLIQYYNGEERAKGNILERFSAQQFPDLHSELNLSSLELGDSALYFCASSGRQASSYNEQFFGPGTRLTVL.